This T cell receptor beta chain was obtained from a study of blood T cell repertoires in COVID-19 (dated by TCRdb to 2020 to 2022). Regarding the study in general: The collaborator samples originated in the United States, Italy and Spain and spanned the acute and convalescent phases of COVID-19. The prospective study material was composed of cDNA or gDNA derived from T cells, B-cell-depleted T cells, or PBMCs. Deeply sampled blood TCRbeta repertoires from subjects exposed to, actively infected with, or recovered from COVID-19 were included in the dataset. The repertoires were released in a freely available public database intended as a resource for research on the immune response to SARS-CoV-2. The samples were drawn from two sources: the first 160 participants of the ongoing ImmuneRACE study, and 1,000 to 1,500 subjects contributed by 6 global collaborators. A de-identified subject ID, COVID-19 status, age in years and sex were almost always included in the sample metadata. Where available, HLA class I and class II types were taken from metadata supplied by the sample provider and were not determined by assay-based typing. Study-level results and caveats: Clinical and demographic metadata were provided uncurated, with the amount varying by source and participant.

The CDR3 measures 15 amino acids from cysteine to phenylalanine. Of all the DNA, just the CDR3 is kept, 45 bases in frame from base 1. From the germline V gene (reference sequence), CDR1 is SSHAT and CDR2 is FNYEAQ. TCRbeta CDR3 regions were amplified from genomic DNA using the immunoSEQ Assay, a bias-controlled multiplex PCR. The authors' pipeline ran thus. The number of nucleated cells in each sample was estimated from the amplification of reference gene primers within the assay. To quantify the absolute abundance of each unique TCRbeta CDR3 rearrangement, sequence reads were collapsed and filtered. For each sample, productive Simpson clonality was calculated as the square root of Simpson's diversity index over productive rearrangements. As stored in TCRdb, this immuneACCESS dataset retains in-frame rearrangements with V and J assigned. A fraction of the clones does not appear; measured against another copy, unresolved V genes explain less than half of the discrepancy, and the remainder lacks a known reason. V and J calls and clone size are given by that table; D and trimming were obtained from the DNA. In all, the sample holds under 200,000 clones, and approximately 81% of those were seen once. Approximately 1.1% of the sample is in the top ten clones.

The collaborating institutions used their own protocols to collect whole blood in K2EDTA tubes. Collaborator samples were shipped for TCRbeta analysis as frozen whole blood, isolated PBMCs, or DNA extracted from either sample type. As to this clone: What this receptor recognizes is not known. An end of the junction does not agree with germline; a read error may underlie this.

Sequencing was done on a sample of peripheral blood. Recombination linked TRBV7-7 to TRBJ1-5; the D gene is not confidently resolved. This TCR was sampled from a middle-aged man with acute or convalescent COVID-19. Here is the DNA: TGTGCTAGCAGGAATGGAGAGAGGGGCAATCAGCCCCAGCATTTT. It translates to CASRNGERGNQPQHF.